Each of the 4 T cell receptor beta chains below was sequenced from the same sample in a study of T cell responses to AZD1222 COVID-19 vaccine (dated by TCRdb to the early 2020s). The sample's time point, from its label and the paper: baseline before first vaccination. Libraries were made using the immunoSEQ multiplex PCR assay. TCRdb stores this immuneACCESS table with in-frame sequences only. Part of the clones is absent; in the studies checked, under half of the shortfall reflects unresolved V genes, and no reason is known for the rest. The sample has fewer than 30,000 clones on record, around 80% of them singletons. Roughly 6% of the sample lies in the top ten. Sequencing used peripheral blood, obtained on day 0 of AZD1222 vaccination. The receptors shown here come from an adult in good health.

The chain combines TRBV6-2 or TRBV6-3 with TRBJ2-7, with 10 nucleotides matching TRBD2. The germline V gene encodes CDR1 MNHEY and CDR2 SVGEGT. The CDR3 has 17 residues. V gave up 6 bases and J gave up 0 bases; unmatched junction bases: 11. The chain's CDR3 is CASSRAGGPRFSYEQYV. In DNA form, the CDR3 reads TGTGCCAGCAGCCGAGCGGGAGGGCCTCGATTCTCCTACGAGCAGTACGTC.

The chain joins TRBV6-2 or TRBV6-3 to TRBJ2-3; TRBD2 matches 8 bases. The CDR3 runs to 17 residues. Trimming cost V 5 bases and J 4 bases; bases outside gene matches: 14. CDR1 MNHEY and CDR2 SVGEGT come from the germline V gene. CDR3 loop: CASSNGRSGSRSDTQYF. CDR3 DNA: TGTGCCAGCAGTAACGGTCGGAGCGGGAGCCGATCAGATACGCAGTATTTT.

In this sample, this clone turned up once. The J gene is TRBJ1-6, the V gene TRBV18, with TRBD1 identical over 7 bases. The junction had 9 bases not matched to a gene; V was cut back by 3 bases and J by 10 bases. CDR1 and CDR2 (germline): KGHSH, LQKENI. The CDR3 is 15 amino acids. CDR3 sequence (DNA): TGTGCCAGCTCACCCGACAGGGAACGGGGGTCACCCCTCCACTTT. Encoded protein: CASSPDRERGSPLHF. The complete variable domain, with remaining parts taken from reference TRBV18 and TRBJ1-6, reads NAGVMQNPRHLVRRRGQEARLRCSPMKGHSHVYWYRQLPEEGLKFMVYLQKENIIDESGMPKERFSAEFPKEGPSILRIQQVVRGDSAAYFCASSPDRERGSPLHFGNGTRLTVT.

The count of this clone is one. CDR3 region: CASDQPQHF. Here the CDR3 DNA reads TGTGCCAGCGATCAGCCCCAGCATTTT. This chain connects TRBV27 to TRBJ1-5; no definite D call. This CDR3 has 9 amino acids. Germline CDR1 and CDR2: MNHEY and SMNVEV (reference sequence). Trimming took off 8 bases at V and 5 bases at J, with 1 base between the two ends.